Each of the 28 T cell receptor beta chains below was sequenced from the same sample in a study of blood T cell repertoires in COVID-19. TCRdb's table, derived via immunoSEQ multiplex PCR, lists solely in-frame clones and lacks some. The sample holds 200,000 or so clones; roughly 90% are singletons and the top ten take more than 3.5%. The material sequenced was PBMCs or T cells enriched from blood (not recorded which). These TCRs come from a woman between 40 and 55 years old with acute COVID-19.

The rearrangement links TRBV24-1 to TRBJ1-1; no clear D gene. The CDR3 runs 14 residues. The V end was cut by 6 bases, the J end by 7 bases, with 17 bases between. CDR1 KGHDR and CDR2 SFDVKD come from the germline V gene. CDR3 coding DNA: TGTGCCACCAGTTCCGGAGGACGGGCCAATGAAGCTTTCTTT. It encodes CATSSGGRANEAFF.

The V call is TRBV27, the J call TRBJ2-3, with a possible D match to TRBD1 (6 bases). CDR1 and CDR2 (germline): MNHEY, SMNVEV (reference sequence). The CDR3 is 14 residues long. V was trimmed by 8 bases and J by 1 base, leaving 13 bases between them. DNA for the CDR3: TGTGCCAGCCACAGGGCCCAGGGCACAGATACGCAGTATTTT. Residues: CASHRAQGTDTQYF.

This chain uses TRBV3-1 (or the pseudogene TRBV3-2) with TRBJ2-1; TRBD2 matches 11 bases. Germline V CDR1 and CDR2: LGHDT, YNNKEL (reference sequence). Trimming took 4 bases from V and 9 from J; bases not matched to a gene: 8. There are 15 residues in the CDR3. CDR3 DNA: TGTGCCAGCAGCCCGATAGCGGGGGGGCCCATTGAGCAGTTCTTC. Protein sequence: CASSPIAGGPIEQFF.

CDR3 region: CASSPNGGLAGAGTGELFF. CDR3 coding DNA: TGTGCCAGCAGTCCTAACGGGGGACTAGCGGGGGCGGGCACCGGGGAGCTGTTTTTT. The V and J genes are TRBV27 and TRBJ2-2; 14 bases are shared with TRBD2. The trim removed 5 bases at V and 4 bases at J, leaving 12 bases unmatched. Germline CDR1 and CDR2: MNHEY and SMNVEV (reference sequence). The CDR3 extends over 19 amino acids.

This chain connects TRBV7-9 to TRBJ1-1; 8 nucleotides agree with TRBD1. J lost 6 bases, V lost 5 bases, and 11 bases had no gene match. The germline V gene encodes CDR1 SEHNR and CDR2 FQNEAQ (reference sequence). The CDR3 length is 15 residues. The CDR3 bases are TGTGCCAGCAGCCCCTTGCTTAAACAGGGGGCTGAAGCTTTCTTT. It encodes CASSPLLKQGAEAFF.

In its sample, this clone was seen a few times. V gene TRBV7-6 combines with J gene TRBJ2-7, with 7 positions matching TRBD1. This CDR3 has 15 residues. Per the germline V gene, CDR1 is SGHVS and CDR2 is FNYEAQ. The V and J ends lost 8 bases and 2 bases, in that order; junction bases with no gene match: 12. In DNA, the CDR3 is TGTGCCAGCTCTGGTTTGGCAGGGGGAACCTACGAGCAGTACTTC. Protein sequence: CASSGLAGGTYEQYF.

The rearrangement links TRBV11-1 to TRBJ2-5; 9 bases agree with TRBD1. Germline CDR1 reads SGHAT; CDR2 reads FQDESV (reference sequence). J gave up 3 bases and V 5 bases, and 10 bases lay outside the gene matches. The CDR3 runs to 16 residues. CDR3 nucleotide sequence: TGTGCCAGCAGCCCCCAGGGACAGGGAGGGAAAGAGACCCAGTACTTC. As protein: CASSPQGQGGKETQYF. The full variable domain, in which reference TRBV11-1 and TRBJ2-5 provide the parts outside the CDR3, is EAEVAQSPRYKITEKSQAVAFWCDPISGHATLYWYRQILGQGPELLVQFQDESVVDDSQLPKDRFSAERLKGVDSTLKIQPAELGDSAMYLCASSPQGQGGKETQYFGPGTRLLVL.

This clone has a single count. The chain links TRBV4-1 to TRBJ2-3; D is unresolved. The V and J ends lost 5 bases and 6 bases respectively, with 15 bases between them. Germline CDR1 reads MGHRA; CDR2 reads YSYEKL. This CDR3 is 14 amino acids long. The DNA of the CDR3 is TGCGCCAGCAGCACTACTACTTCTACGGATACGCAGTATTTT. Translation: CASSTTTSTDTQYF.

A remark on this clone: The same CDR3 can be traced to other DNA sequences in this sample. The chain has TRBV27 and TRBJ2-2, with TRBD2 matching over 14 bases. CDR3 length: 15 amino acids. Germline lookup yields CDR1 MNHEY and CDR2 SMNVEV (reference sequence). With 6 bases clipped from V and 5 bases from J, the junction kept 2 bases outside the gene matches. In nucleotides, the CDR3 is TGTGCCAGCAGGGGACTAGCGGGAGTAACCGGGGAGCTGTTTTTT. Translating it yields CASRGLAGVTGELFF.

The V and J genes are TRBV12-3 or TRBV12-4 and TRBJ2-7; unclear D gene. The CDR3 extends over 13 amino acids. Trimming took off 6 bases at V and 0 bases at J, with 9 bases between the two ends. The chain's CDR3 is CASRYSSSYEQYF. As DNA, the CDR3 is TGTGCCAGCAGGTATTCTTCCTCCTACGAGCAGTACTTC.

The chain has TRBV19 and TRBJ1-1, with 7 positions matching TRBD1. V was clipped by 6 bases and J by 0 bases; unmatched bases: 7. The CDR3 runs 15 residues. Germline V gene sequence: CDR1 LNHDA, CDR2 SQIVND (reference sequence). The CDR3 nucleotides are TGTGCCAGTAGCTCCCGACAGGGATTGAACACTGAAGCTTTCTTT. Residues: CASSSRQGLNTEAFF.

The V gene is TRBV5-1, the J gene TRBJ1-1; tentatively, D is TRBD1 (6 bases). From germline, CDR1 is SGHRS and CDR2 YFSETQ. The V and J ends lost 0 bases and 0 bases respectively, with 9 bases between them. This CDR3 has 15 amino acids. CDR3 in amino acids: CASSLGAGVNTEAFF. In DNA form, the CDR3 reads TGCGCCAGCAGCTTGGGTGCAGGGGTGAACACTGAAGCTTTCTTT.

There are many counts of this clone. The chain is built from TRBV9 and TRBJ2-1; D gene ambiguous. CDR3 length: 15 amino acids. Germline values: CDR1 SGDLS, CDR2 YYNGEE. V dropped 1 base and J dropped 0 bases, with 8 bases sitting between them. The CDR3 spells CASSVYLSSYNEQFF. The CDR3 DNA reads as TGTGCCAGCAGCGTATACTTGAGCTCCTACAATGAGCAGTTCTTC.

The chain is built from TRBV2 and TRBJ2-3; weak D call: TRBD2 (6 bases). This CDR3 region has 15 residues. From germline, CDR1 is SNHLY and CDR2 FYNNEI. With 2 bases removed from V and 3 bases from J, the gap between germline ends came to 12 bases. The CDR3 coding sequence is TGTGCCAGCAGTGAACAGGCGGGGAGGACAGATACGCAGTATTTT. Translating it yields CASSEQAGRTDTQYF.

The chain uses TRBV5-1 and TRBJ2-5; TRBD1 might be the D (6 bases). CDR1 SGHRS and CDR2 YFSETQ come from the germline V gene. Trimming pared 4 bases from V and 2 bases from J, leaving 15 bases between. This CDR3 comprises 15 residues. CDR3 coding DNA: TGCGCCAGCAGCCAGGGGCTTAACTTTCAAGAGACCCAGTACTTC. Translating gives CASSQGLNFQETQYF.

The rearrangement joins TRBV4-2 to TRBJ2-3; 9 nucleotides align to TRBD2. The trim removed 2 bases at V and 5 bases at J, leaving 5 bases unmatched. Germline V gene sequence: CDR1 LGHNA, CDR2 YNFKEQ. The CDR3 is 15 residues long. This chain's CDR3 is CASSQTAGGRDTQYF. For the CDR3, the DNA is TGTGCCAGCAGCCAAACAGCGGGGGGTAGAGATACGCAGTATTTT.

This chain links TRBV2 with TRBJ2-4, with a weak D call TRBD1 (6 bases). CDR3 length: 16 residues. Between the trimmed V and J ends, which lost 4 bases and 0 bases, there was a span of 13 bases. Germline V gene lookup returns CDR1 SNHLY and CDR2 FYNNEI. CDR3 nucleotide sequence: TGTGCCAGCAGTGGCAGGACAGAGGTAGCCAAAAACATTCAGTACTTC. It translates to CASSGRTEVAKNIQYF.

The V and J genes are TRBV27 and TRBJ2-7; perhaps TRBD2 as D (5 bases). Germline CDR1 and CDR2: MNHEY and SMNVEV (reference sequence). This CDR3 contains 13 residues. The germline V and J ends were trimmed by 0 bases and 6 bases, with 9 bases remaining between them. The CDR3 reads CASSLSARGEQYF. CDR3 nucleotides: TGTGCCAGCAGTTTATCGGCCCGGGGCGAGCAGTACTTC.

This chain links TRBV29-1 with TRBJ2-5, with 9 bases aligning to TRBD2. The CDR3 runs to 14 residues. The V and J ends lost 4 bases and 2 bases, in that order; junction bases with no gene match: 5. Germline V gives CDR1 SQVTM, CDR2 ANQGSEA. CDR3 loop: CSVARGGGQETQYF. The CDR3, as DNA: TGCAGCGTTGCCCGCGGGGGGGGTCAAGAGACCCAGTACTTC.

This chain joins TRBV6-5 and TRBJ2-3; D may be TRBD2 (6 bases). Trimming pared 6 bases from V and 2 bases from J, leaving 15 bases between. Germline V gene sequence: CDR1 MNHEY, CDR2 SVGAGI. The CDR3 runs to 15 residues. The CDR3: CASSHSGGFTDTQYF. In nucleotides, the CDR3 is TGTGCCAGCAGCCACAGTGGGGGGTTCACAGATACGCAGTATTTT.

V gene TRBV3-1 (or the pseudogene TRBV3-2) combines with J gene TRBJ1-3; no reliable D call. The CDR3 is 15 residues long. Looked up from germline, CDR1 is LGHDT and CDR2 is YNNKEL (reference sequence). Trimming left V 0 bases short and J 4 bases short, with 10 bases between. The CDR3: CASSQDGVRGNTIYF. The CDR3 DNA reads as TGTGCCAGCAGCCAAGACGGGGTCAGGGGAAACACCATATATTTT.

This clone was seen a single time. The chain couples TRBV2 to TRBJ1-5, with a possible D match to TRBD1 (6 bases). Trimming cost V 6 bases and J 4 bases, with 16 bases left between them. The CDR3 has 15 residues. Germline V gene sequence: CDR1 SNHLY, CDR2 FYNNEI. The CDR3, as DNA: TGTGCCAGCAGAACGGGCGGGGGCTGGAATCAGCCCCAGCATTTT. It codes for CASRTGGGWNQPQHF. The entire variable domain, with the rest obtained from reference TRBV2 and TRBJ1-5, is as follows: EPEVTQTPSHQVTQMGQEVILRCVPISNHLYFYWYRQILGQKVEFLVSFYNNEISEKSEIFDDQFSVERPDGSNFTLKIRSTKLEDSAMYFCASRTGGGWNQPQHFGDGTRLSIL.

This clone was recorded only once. This chain connects TRBV6-5 to TRBJ2-1, with D possibly TRBD2 on 6 matching bases. V was cut by 7 bases and J by 2 bases, with 9 bases left in between. The CDR3 runs 13 residues. The germline CDR1 and CDR2 sequences are MNHEY and SVGAGI. The CDR3 coding sequence is TGTGCCAGCAAAACTAGCCCCTACAATGAGCAGTTCTTC. Translating it yields CASKTSPYNEQFF.

This chain links TRBV19 with TRBJ1-2, with D perhaps TRBD1 (6 bases). The CDR3 is 17 residues long. Germline CDR1 is LNHDA and CDR2 is SQIVND (reference sequence). V was clipped by 5 bases and J by 8 bases, with 27 bases between them. CDR3 amino acids: CASSLAHSTGPGGGYTF. In DNA, the CDR3 is TGTGCCAGTAGTTTAGCCCATTCGACAGGCCCCGGGGGGGGCTACACCTTC.

Remarks on this clone: The same CDR3 is also encoded by other DNA sequences in this sample. The chain links TRBV19 to TRBJ1-1; TRBD1 is a possible D gene (5 bases). The V end was cut by 1 base, the J end by 1 base, with 7 bases between. From germline, CDR1 is LNHDA and CDR2 SQIVND (reference sequence). The CDR3 covers 14 residues. The CDR3 protein is CASSIGGGNTEAFF. As DNA, the CDR3 is TGTGCCAGTAGTATAGGGGGGGGGAACACTGAAGCTTTCTTT. The full variable domain, with the rest looked up from reference TRBV19 and TRBJ1-1, is DGGITQSPKYLFRKEGQNVTLSCEQNLNHDAMYWYRQDPGQGLRLIYYSQIVNDFQKGDIAEGYSVSREKKESFPLTVTSAQKNPTAFYLCASSIGGGNTEAFFGQGTRLTVV.

V usage is TRBV5-1 and J usage is TRBJ1-1; perhaps TRBD1 as D (5 bases). Trimming left V 7 bases short and J 5 bases short, with 24 bases between. The germline V gene encodes CDR1 SGHRS and CDR2 YFSETQ. The CDR3 loop spans 16 amino acids. CDR3 bases: TGCGCCAGCGGAGTAAACGTCGCCCTCAGGGAAACTGAAGCTTTCTTT. It codes for CASGVNVALRETEAFF.

The chain has TRBV6-2 or TRBV6-3 and TRBJ2-1, with a tentative D call TRBD2 (5 bases). The V gene lost 5 bases and the J gene lost 7 bases, with 15 bases spanning the gap. Germline CDR1 MNHEY, CDR2 SVGEGT. The CDR3 has 14 amino acids. CDR3 nucleotide sequence: TGTGCCAGCAGTCCCGGACTCCCGTCAAATGAGCAGTTCTTC. This gives the protein CASSPGLPSNEQFF.

This rearrangement joins TRBV5-1 to TRBJ2-3; 13 nucleotides match TRBD2. With V trimmed by 4 bases and J by 0 bases, 8 bases remained unmatched. The V gene's germline CDR1 is SGHRS and CDR2 YFSETQ. There are 18 residues in the CDR3. CDR3 sequence reads: CASSLFGTSGASTDTQYF. For the CDR3, the DNA is TGCGCCAGCAGCCTATTTGGGACTAGCGGGGCTAGCACAGATACGCAGTATTTT.